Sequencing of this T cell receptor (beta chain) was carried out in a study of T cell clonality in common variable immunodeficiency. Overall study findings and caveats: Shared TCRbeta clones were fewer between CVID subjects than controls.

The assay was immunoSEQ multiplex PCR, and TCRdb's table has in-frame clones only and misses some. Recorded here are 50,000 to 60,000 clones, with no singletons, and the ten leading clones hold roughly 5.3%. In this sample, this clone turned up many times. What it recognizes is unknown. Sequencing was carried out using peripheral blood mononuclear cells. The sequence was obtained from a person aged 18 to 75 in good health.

CDR3 protein: CSARERGSNYNEQFF. CDR3 DNA, as far as it was read: TGCAGTGCTAGGGAGCGGGGCTCGAACTACAATGAG. The rearrangement uses TRBV20-1 and TRBJ2-1; 7 bases fit TRBD2. The read is 3 residues too short to cover the CDR3 end, so that end is filled in from the germline J gene. The CDR3 has 15 amino acids. Unmatched junction bases numbered 8, after V lost 3 bases and J lost 3 bases. Germline V gives CDR1 DFQATT, CDR2 SNEGSKA (reference sequence).